Sequencing of this TCR beta chain was carried out in a study of technical replicates of blood from a few donors. V shed 5 bases and J shed 4 bases, with 15 bases lying between them. The CDR3 sequence is 14 residues long. In germline, CDR1 is SEHNR, CDR2 FQNEAQ (reference sequence). Profiled with immunoSEQ multiplex PCR; TCRdb holds only in-frame clones, not every one. Of tens of thousands of clones in the sample, about 94% were seen once. This TCR derives from a human donor in good health. Sequencing was performed on T cells isolated from PBMCs. The chain recombines TRBV7-9 with TRBJ2-7, with D perhaps matching TRBD2 (6 bases). CDR3 amino acids: CASSPSGVVYEQYF. The CDR3, as DNA: TGTGCCAGCAGCCCCTCGGGGGTTGTATACGAGCAGTACTTC.